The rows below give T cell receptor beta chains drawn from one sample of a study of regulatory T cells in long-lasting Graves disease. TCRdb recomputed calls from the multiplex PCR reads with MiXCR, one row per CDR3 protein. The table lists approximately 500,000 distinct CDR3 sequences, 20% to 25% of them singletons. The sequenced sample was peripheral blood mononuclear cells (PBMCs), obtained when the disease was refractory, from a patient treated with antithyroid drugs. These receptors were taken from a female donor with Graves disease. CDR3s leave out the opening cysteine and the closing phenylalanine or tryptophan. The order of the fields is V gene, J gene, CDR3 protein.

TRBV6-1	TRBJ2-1	ASSGAGLLYNEQF
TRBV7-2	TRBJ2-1	ASSFSRESEQF
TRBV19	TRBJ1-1	ASSIGGNTEAF
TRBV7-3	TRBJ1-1	ASSRTGTATEAF
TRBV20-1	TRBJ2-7	SALPTSVPYEQY
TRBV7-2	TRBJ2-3	ASSPGQLGDTQY
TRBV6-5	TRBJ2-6	ASSSTLGDGGANVLT
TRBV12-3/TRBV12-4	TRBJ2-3	ASSFRAGGSTDTQY
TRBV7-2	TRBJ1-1	ASSLNLGPRVNTEAF
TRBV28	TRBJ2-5	ASRMAPAQETQY
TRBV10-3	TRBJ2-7	AISEWSYEQY
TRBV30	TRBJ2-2	AWSLDYVAGELF
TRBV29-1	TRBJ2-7	SVAGTGNSYEQY
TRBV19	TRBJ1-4	ASSIGTGGEKLF
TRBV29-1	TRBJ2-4	SVGRADTGKNIQY
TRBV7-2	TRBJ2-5	ASSLVGGRQETQY
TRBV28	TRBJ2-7	ASSLADSSYEQY
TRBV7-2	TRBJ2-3	ASSLAGGAGTDTQY
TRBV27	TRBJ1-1	ASSLIGADTEAF
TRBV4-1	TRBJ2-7	ASSQLTSGTGYEQY
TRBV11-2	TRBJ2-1	ASSLGLALYNEQF
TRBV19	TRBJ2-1	ASSIDLGGPVLLSYNEQF
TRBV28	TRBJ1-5	ASGIQGFTVSNQPQH
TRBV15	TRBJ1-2	ATSRDRGMTYGYT
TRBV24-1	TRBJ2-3	ATSDSSRSDTQY
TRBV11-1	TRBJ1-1	ASGVPAMNTEAF